The TCR beta chain under discussion was sequenced for a study of cytomegalovirus exposure and HLA in healthy donors (dated by TCRdb to the late 2010s). Background for the entire study: A later analysis indicated that the 90 to 150 validation repertoires were generated on the platform also employed for the 700 or so repertoires of the first cohort. In addition to the first cohort of roughly 670 subjects, a separate validation cohort of approximately 120 different subjects was used. High-throughput TCR immunosequencing, statistical association of individual TCRs with disease status, and machine learning were combined to predict cytomegalovirus infection status. The study was designed to test whether signatures of past pathogen exposure could be identified by cataloging public T cell receptors. Summary of the overall study and its limitations: The validation cohort had no HLA typing available for a later analysis, so co-occurrence within that cohort was assessed over all 110 or so repertoires. Of the cluster scores, about 94% were above 0 in a later analysis, which found that TCRs clustered in the first cohort also tended to co-occur in the roughly 130 validation repertoires. In vitro tests confirmed that a few of the cytomegalovirus-associated TCR beta chains recognize cytomegalovirus antigens. Most TCR sequences were seen in very few donors, while some public TCRs were found in many individuals. According to the authors, the approach could potentially be generalized to other disease states and immunological phenotypes. The classifier was reported to diagnose cytomegalovirus status with high specificity and sensitivity in both the original cohort and the validation cohort. A total of about 150 TCR beta chains were listed by the study as associated with cytomegalovirus.

Libraries were constructed by the immunoSEQ multiplex PCR assay. Per the original workflow: To diagnose cytomegalovirus status from the catalog of TCR beta chain sequences, a statistical classification framework was built. TCRdb carries this immuneACCESS record with in-frame sequences only. Its versions omit some clonotypes, under half of them owing to an unresolved V gene in the studies checked, with the rest unexplained. The V and J calls and clone size come from that table; D and trimming were worked out from the DNA. The sample yields 200,000 to 250,000 clones; more than 75% were counted once. Roughly 2% of the sample is taken by the ten largest. The donors belonged to the validation cohort of over a hundred subjects, which was separate from the 666-subject first cohort. The junction shows trimming of 3 bases on V and 8 bases on J, and the gene matches do not reach 8 bases of it. Looking up the germline V gene yields CDR1 SGHDT and CDR2 YYEEEE. Spanning cysteine to phenylalanine, the CDR3 consists of 15 amino acids. Kept here is only the CDR3 DNA, which spans 45 bases and is read in frame from base 1.

This clone occurred once. It lacks a known antigen. No base quality information exists; no much larger clone differs at one position. The V and J segments used are TRBV5-6 and TRBJ1-4; the central 9 bases match TRBD1. Input material: PBMCs. The source of this sequence is a young woman in good health and CMV-seropositive. The DNA sequence follows: TGTGCCAGCAGCTCCCCGGGACAGGGAGGGGAAAAACTGTTTTTT. Translated, it reads CASSSPGQGGEKLFF.